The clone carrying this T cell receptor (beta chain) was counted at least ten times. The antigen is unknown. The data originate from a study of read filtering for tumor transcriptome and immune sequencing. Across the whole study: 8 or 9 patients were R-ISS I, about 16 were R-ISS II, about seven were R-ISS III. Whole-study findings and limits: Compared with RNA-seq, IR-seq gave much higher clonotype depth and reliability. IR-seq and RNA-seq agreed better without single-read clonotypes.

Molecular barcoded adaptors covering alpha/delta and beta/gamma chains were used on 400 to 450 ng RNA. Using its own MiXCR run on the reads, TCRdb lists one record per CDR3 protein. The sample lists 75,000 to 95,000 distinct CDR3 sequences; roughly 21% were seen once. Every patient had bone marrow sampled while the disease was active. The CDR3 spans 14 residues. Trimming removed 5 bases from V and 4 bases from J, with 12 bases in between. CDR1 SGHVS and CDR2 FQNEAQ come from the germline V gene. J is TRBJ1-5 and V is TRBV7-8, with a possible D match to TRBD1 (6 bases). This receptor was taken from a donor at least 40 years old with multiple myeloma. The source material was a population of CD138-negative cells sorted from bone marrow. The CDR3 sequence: CASSGRTENQPQHF. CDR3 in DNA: TGTGCCAGCAGCGGAAGGACAGAAAATCAGCCCCAGCATTTT.